This paragraph reports one T cell receptor beta chain. As yet, its antigen is unknown. Researchers prepared the TRB cDNA libraries using 5' RACE with UMI labels. TCRdb re-called the 5' RACE reads and catalogs CDR3 proteins one per entry, DNA excluded. The data show roughly 130,000 distinct CDR3 sequences, and the top ten clones hold 0.59%. Naive cells were sorted as CD45RO-, CCR7+, CD27+ and CD95-. The source of the sample is a study of CXCR3-negative and CXCR3-positive naive CD8 T cells. Overall study context: Sequencing gave about 150 million TRB reads overall, about 1.5 +/- 0.3 million per library.

The germline V gene encodes CDR1 LGHNA and CDR2 YNFKEQ. The CDR3 spans 13 residues. Study-wide results and limits: For naive cells, CXCR3-negative and CXCR3-positive subsets had similar TRBV-TRBJ usage; for memory cells, usage differed. Both naive subsets had comparably high diversity; memory CD8+ cells much lower. More hydrophobic TRB CDR3s occurred in CXCR3-positive than in CXCR3-negative naive cells.

Sequencing input: naive CXCR3+ CD8+ T cells from blood. The subset denotes: CD45RO-CCR7+CD27+CD95- naive CD8+ T cells expressing CXCR3 (TNR3+). This clonotype originated in a human donor in good health. Some clones in this sample may be carry-over from other donors' samples. V gene TRBV4-2 combines with J gene TRBJ2-7. CDR3 residues: CASSQDRHYEQYF.